These T cell receptor beta chains were read from a single sample in a study of cytomegalovirus exposure and HLA in healthy donors. The table came from immunoSEQ multiplex PCR; TCRdb's copy has only in-frame clones and leaves some out. This table has 90,000 to 120,000 clones, around 10% appearing once. Sequencing input: PBMCs. Receptors originate from a man between 35 and 55 years old in good health and CMV-seropositive. Each CDR3 is given with its conserved first and last residue. The D gene is left open where the match is weak. Some rows mark clone size as missing; the rest say once, few, many or name a class of expanded clone.

length	V	D	J	size	DNA	CDR3
15	TRBV7-9	TRBD2	TRBJ2-7	NA	TGTGCCAGCAGCCAGAGGCGGGAGGGCCTCTACGAGCAGTACTTC	CASSQRREGLYEQYF
12	TRBV13	NA	TRBJ2-3	few	TGTGCCAGCAGCATTCAGGGAAATACGCAGTATTTT	CASSIQGNTQYF
17	TRBV2	NA	TRBJ1-5	few	TGTGCCAGCAATAACTTCGGACAGCTGGCCCTAAATCAGCCCCAGCATTTT	CASNNFGQLALNQPQHF
15	TRBV5-4	TRBD1	TRBJ1-2	few	TGTGCCAGCAGCGCCGCGGGACAGACCATTTATGGCTACACCTTC	CASSAAGQTIYGYTF
13	TRBV27	TRBD1	TRBJ1-1	NA	TGTGCCAGCAGGAAACAGGGGGCCACTGAAGCTTTCTTT	CASRKQGATEAFF
13	TRBV19	TRBD2	TRBJ2-5	once	TGTGCCAGTAGGATAGCGGGACAAGAGACCCAGTACTTC	CASRIAGQETQYF
14	TRBV10-3	TRBD2	TRBJ2-3	few	TGTGCCATCAGTGTAGCGGGGGGCACAGATACGCAGTATTTT	CAISVAGGTDTQYF
15	TRBV6-5	NA	TRBJ2-7	few	TGTGCCAGCAGACTTACTAAGCGCGACTCCTACGAGCAGTACTTC	CASRLTKRDSYEQYF
14	TRBV6-1	NA	TRBJ2-5	NA	TGTGCCAGCAGTGAAATGCCAGATAAGAAGACCCAGTACTTC	CASSEMPDKKTQYF
14	TRBV4-3	NA	TRBJ2-1	NA	TGCGCCAGCAGCCAAGAACGGGGTGAGCTCGTCCCATTCTTC	CASSQERGELVPFF
13	TRBV19	TRBD1	TRBJ2-7	NA	TGTGCCAGTAGTATAGGACAGGGGAGTGAGCAGTACTTC	CASSIGQGSEQYF
15	TRBV18	TRBD1	TRBJ2-7	few	TGTGCCAGCTCACAACCGGGACAGGGGGCCTACGAGCAGTACTTC	CASSQPGQGAYEQYF
15	TRBV7-9	NA	TRBJ2-3	few	TGTGCCAGCAGCTCCGAGCGGGTTAGCACAGATACGCAGTATTTT	CASSSERVSTDTQYF
15	TRBV5-4	TRBD1	TRBJ2-2	few	TGTGCCAGCACCCGGGACAGGGGGTTCGACGGGGAGCTGTTTTTT	CASTRDRGFDGELFF
15	TRBV2	TRBD2	TRBJ2-5	few	TGTGCCAGCAGTCAAGGGGTAGCGGGAGGAGAGACCCAGTACTTC	CASSQGVAGGETQYF
16	TRBV4-1	NA	TRBJ1-6	few	TGCGCCAGCAGCCAAAGGTCTGCGGCGGGTAATTCACCCCTCCACTTT	CASSQRSAAGNSPLHF
13	TRBV29-1	TRBD2	TRBJ2-1	few	TGTGCGATGGGGCTAGCGGACTACAATGAGCAGTTCTTC	CAMGLADYNEQFF
16	TRBV27	TRBD2	TRBJ2-1	few	TGTGCCAGCAGTTTATCTGGCGGGAGTGTCTACAATGAGCAGTTCTTC	CASSLSGGSVYNEQFF
14	TRBV7-9	NA	TRBJ1-2	NA	TGTGCCAGCAGCGGCGGGAAAGGAGGGTATGGCTACACCTTC	CASSGGKGGYGYTF
15	TRBV9	NA	TRBJ2-3	few	TGTGCCAGCAGCCCCTGGACAGCACTCACAGATACGCAGTATTTT	CASSPWTALTDTQYF
14	TRBV2	NA	TRBJ1-4	few	TGTGCCAGCAGGACCGCCGCCGGAGGAGAAAAACTGTTTTTT	CASRTAAGGEKLFF
14	TRBV19	NA	TRBJ2-7	few	TGTGCCAGTAAACTCGGACATAACTCCTACGAGCAGTACTTC	CASKLGHNSYEQYF
16	TRBV5-1	NA	TRBJ2-3	NA	TGCGCCAGCAGCTTGCCGCCCACCTCAGGAACAGATACGCAGTATTTT	CASSLPPTSGTDTQYF
16	TRBV27	TRBD2	TRBJ2-1	NA	TGTGCCAGCAGGCTAGCGGGAGGGCCCTATTACAATGAGCAGTTCTTC	CASRLAGGPYYNEQFF
16	TRBV19	NA	TRBJ2-1	NA	TGTGCCAGTAGTCCTTATTGGGAGACGGCCTACAATGAGCAGTTCTTC	CASSPYWETAYNEQFF
15	TRBV4-1	NA	TRBJ2-3	few	TGCGCCAGCAGCCCCTTGGGGGGAGCAGGAGATACGCAGTATTTT	CASSPLGGAGDTQYF
14	TRBV5-8	TRBD1	TRBJ1-1	NA	TGTGCCAGCAGCTCGGGACAGGTGTTCACTGAAGCTTTCTTT	CASSSGQVFTEAFF
13	TRBV6-4	TRBD1	TRBJ2-7	NA	TGTGCCAGCAGTGCCGGGACAGGTTACGAGCAGTACTTC	CASSAGTGYEQYF
15	TRBV5-4	NA	TRBJ2-7	NA	TGTGCCAGCAGCTTGGGAGGACAAGGAGCCTACGAGCAGTACTTC	CASSLGGQGAYEQYF
17	TRBV15	TRBD1	TRBJ2-7	few	TGTGCCACCAGCGAGGGTCCCGGACAGGGGACGGCCTACGAGCAGTACTTC	CATSEGPGQGTAYEQYF
19	TRBV7-7	NA	TRBJ2-6	NA	TGTGCTAGCAGCCCGCGCCTCTGGGCAGGGGGGTCTGGGGCCAACGTCCTGACTTTC	CASSPRLWAGGSGANVLTF
14	TRBV27	TRBD1	TRBJ1-1	few	TGTGCCAGCCGAAACGGGACAGGGCACACTGAAGCTTTCTTT	CASRNGTGHTEAFF
15	TRBV6-6	NA	TRBJ2-2	NA	TGTGCCAGCAAGGGAGGCGGGGTGGGAACCGGGGAGCTGTTTTTT	CASKGGGVGTGELFF
15	TRBV6-1	TRBD2	TRBJ2-1	NA	TGTGCCAGCATGGTGGGACTAGCGATATACAATGAGCAGTTCTTC	CASMVGLAIYNEQFF
15	TRBV5-1	TRBD1	TRBJ2-1	medium-sized	TGCGCCAGCAGCTTGAGGACAGGGGCTTACAATGAGCAGTTCTTC	CASSLRTGAYNEQFF
13	TRBV13	NA	TRBJ1-1	NA	TGTGCCAGCAGCGGACAGCTGAACACTGAAGCTTTCTTT	CASSGQLNTEAFF
16	TRBV11-3	TRBD2	TRBJ2-3	NA	TGTGCCAGCAGCTTTCGGAGACTAGCGACTATCCCCACGCAGTATTTT	CASSFRRLATIPTQYF
15	TRBV10-3	TRBD1	TRBJ1-4	NA	TGTGCCATCAGTGAGTCGGGACAGGGGGCTGAAAAACTGTTTTTT	CAISESGQGAEKLFF
14	TRBV19	NA	TRBJ1-5	few	TGTGCCACCGGCGGGACGCAAGTCAATCAGCCCCAGCATTTT	CATGGTQVNQPQHF
10	TRBV20-1	NA	TRBJ1-1	few	TGCAGTGCACGCAGGGTATACGCTTTCTTT	CSARRVYAFF
11	TRBV7-9	TRBD1	TRBJ2-7	few	TGTGCCAGCAGCCGCGGACAGGGGCAGTACTTC	CASSRGQGQYF
14	TRBV6-6	NA	TRBJ1-2	NA	TGTGCCAGCAGTTACTCGACACAGAGCTATGGCTACACCTTC	CASSYSTQSYGYTF